Given below is one TCR beta chain in context. The data were obtained in a study of blood T cell repertoires in COVID-19. Looking at the study overall: Sites across the United States, Italy and Spain contributed samples from acute and convalescent COVID-19. Sources were T cells, B-cell-depleted T cells, or PBMCs; the material itself was cDNA or gDNA.

Study processing details: Estimation of nucleated cell counts relied on the amplification of reference gene primers. Assay: immunoSEQ multiplex PCR; the TCRdb copy retains only in-frame clones and omits some. That table gives V, J and clone size, and the DNA gave D and trimming. The table lists approximately 68,000 clones, 86% of them singletons. Specimen: peripheral blood. The sequence was obtained from a man aged 65 to 85 with active or convalescent COVID-19.

The CDR3 DNA sequence: TGTGCCAGCAGTCGAGAGATGACAGGGTGGGGTGAAGCTTTCTTT. Its translation: CASSREMTGWGEAFF. The rearrangement uses TRBV6-5 and TRBJ1-1; 7 bases agree with TRBD1. The CDR3 spans 15 residues. Trimming at V came to 5 bases and at J to 7 bases, leaving 13 bases not matched to a gene. CDR1 is MNHEY and CDR2 is SVGAGI in the germline V gene.